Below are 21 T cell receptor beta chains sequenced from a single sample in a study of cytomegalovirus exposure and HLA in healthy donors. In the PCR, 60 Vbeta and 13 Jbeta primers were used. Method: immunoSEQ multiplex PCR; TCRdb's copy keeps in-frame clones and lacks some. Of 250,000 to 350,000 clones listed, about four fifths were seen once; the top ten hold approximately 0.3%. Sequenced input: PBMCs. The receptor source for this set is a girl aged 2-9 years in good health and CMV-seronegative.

Here the CDR3 DNA reads TGTGCCAGCAGCTCCGCCCTTCTAGCGGGAGGTGCCTACGAGCAGTACTTC. Its protein is CASSSALLAGGAYEQYF. The J gene is TRBJ2-5, the V gene TRBV13; TRBD2 agrees at 11 bases. The last part of the DNA fits TRBJ2-7 better; the J call may be wrong. This CDR3 contains 17 residues. Germline values: CDR1 PRHDT, CDR2 FYEKMQ (reference sequence).

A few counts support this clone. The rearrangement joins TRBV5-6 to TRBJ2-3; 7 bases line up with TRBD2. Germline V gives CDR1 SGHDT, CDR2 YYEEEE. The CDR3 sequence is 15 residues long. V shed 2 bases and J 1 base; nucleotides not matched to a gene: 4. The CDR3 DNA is TGTGCCAGCAGCTTATCGGCGGGAGGCACAGATACGCAGTATTTT. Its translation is CASSLSAGGTDTQYF.

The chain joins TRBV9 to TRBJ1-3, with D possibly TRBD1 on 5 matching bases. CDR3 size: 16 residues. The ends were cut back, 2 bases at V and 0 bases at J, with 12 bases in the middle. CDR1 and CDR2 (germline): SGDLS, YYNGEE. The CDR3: CASSVKGAHSGNTIYF. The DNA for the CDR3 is TGTGCCAGCAGCGTGAAAGGGGCCCACTCTGGAAACACCATATATTTT.

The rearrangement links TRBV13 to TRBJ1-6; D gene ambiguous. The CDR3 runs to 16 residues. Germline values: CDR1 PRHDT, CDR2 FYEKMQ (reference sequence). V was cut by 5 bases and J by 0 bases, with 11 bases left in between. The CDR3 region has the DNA TGTGCCAGCAGCCTTAATGAGGGCTCCTATAATTCACCCCTCCACTTT. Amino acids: CASSLNEGSYNSPLHF.

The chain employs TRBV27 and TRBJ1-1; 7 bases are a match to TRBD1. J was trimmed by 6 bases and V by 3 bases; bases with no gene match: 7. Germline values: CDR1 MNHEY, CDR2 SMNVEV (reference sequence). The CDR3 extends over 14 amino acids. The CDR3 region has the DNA TGTGCCAGCAGTTTGTCGACAGGGCCCTCTGAAGCTTTCTTT. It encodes CASSLSTGPSEAFF.

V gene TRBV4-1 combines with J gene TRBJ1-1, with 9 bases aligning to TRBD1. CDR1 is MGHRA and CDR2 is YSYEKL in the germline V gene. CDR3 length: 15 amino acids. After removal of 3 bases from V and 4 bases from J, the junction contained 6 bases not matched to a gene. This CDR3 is CASSQGTGLVTEAFF. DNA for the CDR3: TGCGCCAGCAGCCAGGGGACAGGGCTTGTCACTGAAGCTTTCTTT.

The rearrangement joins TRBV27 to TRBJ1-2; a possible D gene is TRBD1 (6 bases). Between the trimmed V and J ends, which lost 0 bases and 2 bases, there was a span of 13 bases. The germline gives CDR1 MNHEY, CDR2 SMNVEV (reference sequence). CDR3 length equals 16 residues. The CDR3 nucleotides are TGTGCCAGCAGTTTATCGATGCCAGGGACAAACTATGGCTACACCTTC. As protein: CASSLSMPGTNYGYTF.

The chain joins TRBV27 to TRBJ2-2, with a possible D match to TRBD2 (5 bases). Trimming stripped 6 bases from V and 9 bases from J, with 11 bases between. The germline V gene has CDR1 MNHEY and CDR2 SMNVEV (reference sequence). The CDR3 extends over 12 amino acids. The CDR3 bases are TGTGCCAGCAGCCATCGGGGTAGGGAGCTGTTTTTT. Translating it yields CASSHRGRELFF.

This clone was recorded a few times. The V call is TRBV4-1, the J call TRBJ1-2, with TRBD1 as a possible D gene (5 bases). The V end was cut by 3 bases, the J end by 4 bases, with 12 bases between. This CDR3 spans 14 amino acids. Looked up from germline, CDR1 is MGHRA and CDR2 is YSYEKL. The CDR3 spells CASSQQGTVYGYTF. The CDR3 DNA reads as TGCGCCAGCAGCCAGCAGGGTACGGTCTATGGCTACACCTTC.

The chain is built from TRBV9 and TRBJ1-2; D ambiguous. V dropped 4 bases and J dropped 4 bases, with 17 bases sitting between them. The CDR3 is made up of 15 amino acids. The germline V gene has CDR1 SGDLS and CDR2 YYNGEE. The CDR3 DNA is TGTGCCAGCAGCCCCTGGGAGTCGACGGTCTATGGCTACACCTTC. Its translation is CASSPWESTVYGYTF.

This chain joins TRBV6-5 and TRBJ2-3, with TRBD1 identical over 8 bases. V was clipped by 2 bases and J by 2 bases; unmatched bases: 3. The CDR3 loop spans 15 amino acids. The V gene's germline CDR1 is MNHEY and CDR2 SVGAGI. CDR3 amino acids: CASSYETGDTDTQYF. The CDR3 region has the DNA TGTGCCAGCAGTTACGAGACAGGGGACACAGATACGCAGTATTTT.

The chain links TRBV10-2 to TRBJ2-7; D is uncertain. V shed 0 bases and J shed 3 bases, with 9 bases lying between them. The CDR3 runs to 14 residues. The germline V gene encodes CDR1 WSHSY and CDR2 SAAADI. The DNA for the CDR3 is TGCGCCAGCAGTGAGTCGCTCAGTCTCTACGAGCAGTACTTC. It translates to CASSESLSLYEQYF.

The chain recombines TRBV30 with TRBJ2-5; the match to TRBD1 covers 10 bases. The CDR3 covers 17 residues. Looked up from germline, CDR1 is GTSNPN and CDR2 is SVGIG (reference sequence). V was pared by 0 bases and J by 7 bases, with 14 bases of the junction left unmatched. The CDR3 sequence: CAWSVLRTGGKRSTQYF. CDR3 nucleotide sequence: TGTGCCTGGAGTGTATTAAGGACAGGGGGGAAGCGCTCGACCCAGTACTTC.

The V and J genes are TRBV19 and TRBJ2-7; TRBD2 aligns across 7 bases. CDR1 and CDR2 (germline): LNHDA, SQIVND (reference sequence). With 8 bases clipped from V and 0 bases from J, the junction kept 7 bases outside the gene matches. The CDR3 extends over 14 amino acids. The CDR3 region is CASAAGLGSYEQYF. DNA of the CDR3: TGTGCCAGTGCTGCCGGACTAGGCTCCTACGAGCAGTACTTC.

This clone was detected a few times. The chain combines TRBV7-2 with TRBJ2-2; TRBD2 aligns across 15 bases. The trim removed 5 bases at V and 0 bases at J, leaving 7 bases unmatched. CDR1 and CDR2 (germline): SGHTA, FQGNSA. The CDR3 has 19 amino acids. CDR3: CASSLRTSGGGTNTGELFF. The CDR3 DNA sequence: TGTGCCAGCAGCCTGAGGACTAGCGGGGGGGGAACGAACACCGGGGAGCTGTTTTTT.

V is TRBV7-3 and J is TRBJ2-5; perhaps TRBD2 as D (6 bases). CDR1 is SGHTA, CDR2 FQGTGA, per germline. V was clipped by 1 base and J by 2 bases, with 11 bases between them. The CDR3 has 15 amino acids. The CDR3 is CASSLSGSGQETQYF. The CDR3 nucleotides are TGTGCCAGCAGCTTAAGCGGTAGCGGACAAGAGACCCAGTACTTC. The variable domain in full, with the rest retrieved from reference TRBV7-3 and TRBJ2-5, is GAGVSQTPSNKVTEKGKYVELRCDPISGHTALYWYRQSLGQGPEFLIYFQGTGAADDSGLPNDRFFAVRPEGSVSTLKIQRTERGDSAVYLCASSLSGSGQETQYFGPGTRLLVL.

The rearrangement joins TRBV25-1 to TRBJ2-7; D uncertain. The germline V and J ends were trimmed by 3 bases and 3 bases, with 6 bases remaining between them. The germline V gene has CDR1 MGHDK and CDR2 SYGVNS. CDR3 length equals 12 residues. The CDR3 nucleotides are TGTGCCAGCAGTGATCTCAGCTACGAGCAGTACTTC. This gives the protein CASSDLSYEQYF.

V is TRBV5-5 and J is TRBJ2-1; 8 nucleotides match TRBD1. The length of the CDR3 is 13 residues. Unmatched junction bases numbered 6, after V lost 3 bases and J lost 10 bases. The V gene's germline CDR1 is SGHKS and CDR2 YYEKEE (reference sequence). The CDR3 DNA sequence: TGTGCCAGCAGCTACGGACAGGGCGAAGAGCAGTTCTTC. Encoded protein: CASSYGQGEEQFF.

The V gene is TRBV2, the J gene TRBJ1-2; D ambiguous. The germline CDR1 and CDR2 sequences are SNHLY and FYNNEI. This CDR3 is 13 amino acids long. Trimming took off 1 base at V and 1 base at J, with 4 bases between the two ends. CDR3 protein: CASSEGSNYGYTF. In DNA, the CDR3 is TGTGCCAGCAGTGAAGGCAGTAACTATGGCTACACCTTC. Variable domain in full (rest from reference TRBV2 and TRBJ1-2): EPEVTQTPSHQVTQMGQEVILRCVPISNHLYFYWYRQILGQKVEFLVSFYNNEISEKSEIFDDQFSVERPDGSNFTLKIRSTKLEDSAMYFCASSEGSNYGYTFGSGTRLTVV.

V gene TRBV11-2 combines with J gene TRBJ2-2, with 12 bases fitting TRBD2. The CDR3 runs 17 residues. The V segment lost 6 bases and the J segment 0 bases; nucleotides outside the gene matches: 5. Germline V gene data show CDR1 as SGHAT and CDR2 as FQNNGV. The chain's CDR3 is CASRATSGSTNTGELFF. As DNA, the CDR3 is TGTGCCAGCAGGGCGACTAGCGGGAGTACGAACACCGGGGAGCTGTTTTTT. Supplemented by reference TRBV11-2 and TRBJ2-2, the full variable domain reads EAGVAQSPRYKIIEKRQSVAFWCNPISGHATLYWYQQILGQGPKLLIQFQNNGVVDDSQLPKDRFSAERLKGVDSTLKIQPAKLEDSAVYLCASRATSGSTNTGELFFGEGSRLTVL.

DNA for the CDR3: TGTGCCAGCAGCCCCGGGGACAGGAACACTGAAGCTTTCTTT. This sequence encodes CASSPGDRNTEAFF. The V gene is TRBV7-3, the J gene TRBJ1-1; TRBD1 agrees at 7 bases. The ends lost 5 bases at V and 1 base at J; junction bases unmatched: 4. Germline V gene data show CDR1 as SGHTA and CDR2 as FQGTGA. The CDR3 runs 14 residues.